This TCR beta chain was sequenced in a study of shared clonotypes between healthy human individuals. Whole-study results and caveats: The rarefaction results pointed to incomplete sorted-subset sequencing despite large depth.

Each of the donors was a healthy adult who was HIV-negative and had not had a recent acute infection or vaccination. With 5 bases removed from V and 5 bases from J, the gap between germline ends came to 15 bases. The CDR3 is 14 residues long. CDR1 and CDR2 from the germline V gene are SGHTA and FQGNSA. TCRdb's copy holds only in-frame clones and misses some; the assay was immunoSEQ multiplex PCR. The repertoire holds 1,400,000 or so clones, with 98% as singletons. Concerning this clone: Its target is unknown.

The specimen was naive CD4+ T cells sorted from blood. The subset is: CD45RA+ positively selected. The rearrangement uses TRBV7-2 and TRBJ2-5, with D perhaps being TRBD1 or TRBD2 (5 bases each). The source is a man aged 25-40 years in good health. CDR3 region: CASSQLWGMETQYF. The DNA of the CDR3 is TGTGCCAGCAGCCAATTATGGGGGATGGAGACCCAGTACTTC.